This T cell receptor (beta chain) is drawn from a study of blood T cell repertoires in COVID-19. This table comes from immunoSEQ multiplex PCR, and its TCRdb copy is limited to in-frame clones, with some not included. Of some 180,000 clones listed, around 80% were seen once; the top ten hold roughly 12%. Germline loops: CDR1 MNHNS, CDR2 SASEGT. This CDR3 has 14 residues. V lost 0 bases and J lost 10, with 15 bases in between. The sample consisted of peripheral blood. The sequence derives from a man in his forties or fifties who had recovered from COVID-19. The rearrangement links TRBV6-1 to TRBJ1-1, with D possibly matching TRBD1 (6 bases). CDR3 coding DNA: TGTGCCAGCAGTGAAGCGCTGACAGGCCGCTCAGCTTTCTTT. Protein product: CASSEALTGRSAFF.